This is a list of T cell receptor beta chains from one sample in a study of beta chain features in type 1 diabetes. The table came from immunoSEQ multiplex PCR; TCRdb's copy has only in-frame clones and leaves some out. Of around 260,000 clones in the sample, around 20% were seen once. Sequencing was carried out using naive CD4+ T cells from blood. The source of these receptors is a woman aged 40 to 49 with type 1 diabetes. Both conserved end residues are part of each CDR3. Fields, in order: clone size, CDR3 length, J gene, V gene, D gene, CDR3 DNA, CDR3 protein. D genes are given only for firm matches. Expanded clones get a size class; other rows say once, few or many, or leave the size out.

- | 13 | TRBJ2-5 | TRBV18 | - | TGTGCCAGCTCACCAAAGGGGCGGGAGACCCAGTACTTC | CASSPKGRETQYF
- | 14 | TRBJ2-7 | TRBV2 | TRBD1 | TGTGCCAGCAGTCGACAGGGCAGCTCCTACGAGCAGTACTTC | CASSRQGSSYEQYF
once | 15 | TRBJ2-7 | TRBV9 | TRBD2 | TGTGCCAGCAGCCCCGGGGGAGGGAACTCCTACGAGCAGTACTTC | CASSPGGGNSYEQYF
few | 15 | TRBJ2-5 | TRBV4-2 | - | TGTGCCAGCAGCCAACTAGGTCGGGGAATAGAGACCCAGTACTTC | CASSQLGRGIETQYF
- | 17 | TRBJ2-3 | TRBV29-1 | TRBD2 | TGCAGCGTTGAAGATCGAGGACGGGGGGGCCGCACAGATACGCAGTATTTT | CSVEDRGRGGRTDTQYF
- | 12 | TRBJ2-3 | TRBV28 | - | TGTGCCAGCAGTTCCCACACAGATACGCAGTATTTT | CASSSHTDTQYF
- | 14 | TRBJ1-4 | TRBV25-1 | - | TGTGCCAGCAGTGATGGGCCCAATAATGAAAAACTGTTTTTT | CASSDGPNNEKLFF
few | 15 | TRBJ1-1 | TRBV2 | TRBD1 | TGTGCCAGCAGTGAAGGTCGACAGGGAGGCACTGAAGCTTTCTTT | CASSEGRQGGTEAFF
- | 15 | TRBJ2-1 | TRBV18 | TRBD2 | TGTGCCAGCTCACGCGACGCCACCGGGGGGAATGAGCAGTTCTTC | CASSRDATGGNEQFF
- | 14 | TRBJ1-5 | TRBV27 | - | TGTGCCAGCAGTTGGGGCAGAAGCAATCAGCCCCAGCATTTT | CASSWGRSNQPQHF
- | 16 | TRBJ2-1 | TRBV14 | TRBD1 | TGTGCCAGCAGCAAATGGACAGGGGCCACCTACAATGAGCAGTTCTTC | CASSKWTGATYNEQFF
few | 14 | TRBJ2-7 | TRBV14 | - | TGTGCCAGCAGCCAAGAAGCTATTGGGGCCGAGCAGTACTTC | CASSQEAIGAEQYF
- | 15 | TRBJ2-1 | TRBV6-6 | - | TGTGCCAGCACTCCGGCGATCGGGTCCTACAATGAGCAGTTCTTC | CASTPAIGSYNEQFF
few | 15 | TRBJ2-2 | TRBV5-1 | - | TGCGCCAGCAGCTTGGGTCCCCGGAACACCGGGGAGCTGTTTTTT | CASSLGPRNTGELFF
few | 16 | TRBJ2-5 | TRBV7-2 | TRBD2 | TGTGCCAGCAGCTTAGCGGCGGGGAGGGGACAAGAGACCCAGTACTTC | CASSLAAGRGQETQYF
- | 12 | TRBJ2-5 | TRBV5-1 | TRBD2 | TGCGCCAGCGGGGGGGACCAAGAGACCCAGTACTTC | CASGGDQETQYF
- | 13 | TRBJ2-3 | TRBV5-1 | - | TGCGCCAGCAGCGTACAGGGCACGGATACGCAGTATTTT | CASSVQGTDTQYF
- | 14 | TRBJ1-2 | TRBV30 | - | TGTGCCTGGAGTGTACTTGCCAGCGAACATGGCTACACCTTC | CAWSVLASEHGYTF
- | 14 | TRBJ1-1 | TRBV11-2 | - | TGTGCCAGCAGCTTAGATCGGGGGGGCACTGAAGCTTTCTTT | CASSLDRGGTEAFF
once | 15 | TRBJ2-7 | TRBV9 | - | TGTGCCAGCAGCGCCCCAGGGAAGCCTTCCTACGAGCAGTACTTC | CASSAPGKPSYEQYF
- | 14 | TRBJ2-5 | TRBV7-3 | TRBD1 | TGTGCCAGCAGCATCGGACAGGGCCAAGAGACCCAGTACTTC | CASSIGQGQETQYF
few | 16 | TRBJ2-3 | TRBV7-2 | TRBD2 | TGTGCCAGCAGCTTAGCGAGCGGGAGAGCGACAGATACGCAGTATTTT | CASSLASGRATDTQYF
- | 15 | TRBJ2-2 | TRBV4-3 | - | TGCGCCAGCAGCCAAGAGGCAGCGCTCACCGGGGAGCTGTTTTTT | CASSQEAALTGELFF
few | 14 | TRBJ2-1 | TRBV5-1 | TRBD2 | TGCGCCAGCAGCTTGCAGACTAGCGGCCATGAGCAGTTCTTC | CASSLQTSGHEQFF
- | 13 | TRBJ1-6 | TRBV5-6 | - | TGTGCCAGCAGCTTGAGAGACGGAGCGGCCCTCCACTTT | CASSLRDGAALHF
few | 15 | TRBJ2-1 | TRBV5-4 | TRBD1 | TGTGCCAGCAGCTTTAGAGGGGGCGACTACAATGAGCAGTTCTTC | CASSFRGGDYNEQFF
few | 17 | TRBJ2-7 | TRBV4-3 | TRBD2 | TGCGCCAGCAGCCAAGGTTCAGGGGTACTAGCGGGAGACGAGCAGTACTTC | CASSQGSGVLAGDEQYF
few | 11 | TRBJ1-2 | TRBV25-1 | - | TGTGCCAGCAGTGGAGCATTAGGCTACACCTTC | CASSGALGYTF
- | 11 | TRBJ1-1 | TRBV29-1 | - | TGCAGCGTTGAAGCTATTAGTGAAGCTTTCTTT | CSVEAISEAFF
- | 13 | TRBJ1-5 | TRBV29-1 | - | TGCAGCGTTGAACGGGCTCGGGGGGAGCCCCAGCATTTT | CSVERARGEPQHF
- | 14 | TRBJ2-1 | TRBV9 | TRBD1 | TGTGCCAGCAGCGTAAGGGGACAGGGAAATGAGCAGTTCTTC | CASSVRGQGNEQFF
- | 15 | TRBJ2-7 | TRBV5-1 | - | TGCGCCAGCACTTATGTCGGGGGTGCGCGGAACGAGCAGTACTTC | CASTYVGGARNEQYF
- | 19 | TRBJ1-6 | TRBV2 | - | TGTGCCAGCAGCGAATATGGGGCAGCCTTGAGCTCCTATAATTCACCCCTCCACTTT | CASSEYGAALSSYNSPLHF
- | 15 | TRBJ2-1 | TRBV7-3 | TRBD2 | TGTGCCAGCAGCCTAGGGACTAGCGGGAGCTATGAGCAGTTCTTC | CASSLGTSGSYEQFF
few | 16 | TRBJ2-1 | TRBV9 | - | TGTGCCAGCAGCCCCCCAGGGATTACTTCCTACAATGAGCAGTTCTTC | CASSPPGITSYNEQFF
- | 12 | TRBJ2-6 | TRBV28 | - | TGTGGTGCAAACACTGGGGCCAACGTCCTGACTTTC | CGANTGANVLTF
- | 12 | TRBJ2-3 | TRBV7-9 | - | TGTGCCAGCAGCGAGGCGGCGGATACGCAGTATTTT | CASSEAADTQYF
- | 11 | TRBJ2-7 | TRBV20-1 | - | TGCAGTGCTATTGACAGATACGAGCAGTACTTC | CSAIDRYEQYF
few | 11 | TRBJ2-1 | TRBV5-1 | TRBD2 | TGCGCCAGCAGCACCGGGGGGGAGCGGCTCTTC | CASSTGGERLF
few | 14 | TRBJ1-5 | TRBV28 | TRBD1 | TGTGCCAGCAGTTGGGACAGGGGCAATCAGCCCCAGCATTTT | CASSWDRGNQPQHF
- | 12 | TRBJ1-5 | TRBV28 | - | TGTGCCAGCGATGAGAGTACTCAGCCCCAGCATTTT | CASDESTQPQHF
few | 14 | TRBJ2-7 | TRBV4-1 | - | TGCGCCAGCAGCCAAGAGGGAGGAGTACGCGAGCAGTACTTC | CASSQEGGVREQYF
few | 16 | TRBJ2-1 | TRBV9 | TRBD1 | TGTGCCAGCAGCCCCCGACAGGGTAGCGCCTACAATGAGCAGTTCTTC | CASSPRQGSAYNEQFF
few | 13 | TRBJ2-3 | TRBV11-2 | - | TGTGCCAGCAGCTTCGAGGGCACAGATACGCAGTATTTT | CASSFEGTDTQYF